These 18 T cell receptor beta chains share one sample of origin, sequenced in a study of blood T cell repertoires in COVID-19. Sequencing used immunoSEQ multiplex PCR; TCRdb keeps in-frame clones, though not all of them. The sample shows tens of thousands of clones, around nine tenths of them seen only once. The sequenced sample consisted of peripheral blood. The receptors shown here come from a man between 60 and 75 years old with active or convalescent COVID-19.

The chain recombines TRBV6-5 with TRBJ1-3; possible D gene TRBD1, 6 bases. Germline V gene lookup returns CDR1 MNHEY and CDR2 SVGAGI. Trimming pared 8 bases from V and 2 bases from J, leaving 10 bases between. The CDR3 is made up of 13 amino acids. The CDR3 loop reads CASRGAPGNTIYF. For the CDR3, the DNA is TGTGCCAGCCGGGGGGCGCCTGGAAACACCATATATTTT.

DNA of the CDR3: TGTGCCTGGAGTGTCATAGCGGGGGGTAGGTTAGATACGCAGTATTTT. This encodes CAWSVIAGGRLDTQYF. The rearrangement links TRBV30 to TRBJ2-3, with 10 bases fitting TRBD2. Germline V gene sequence: CDR1 GTSNPN, CDR2 SVGIG (reference sequence). J gave up 5 bases and V 0 bases, and 8 bases lay outside the gene matches. The length of the CDR3 is 16 residues.

The chain couples TRBV10-3 to TRBJ1-2; 7 bases align to TRBD1. The CDR3 is 12 residues long. CDR1 ENHRY and CDR2 SYGVKD come from the germline V gene. V lost 6 bases and J lost 8; bases outside the gene matches: 6. The CDR3 nucleotides are TGTGCCATCAGAATCGGGGACAGCGGCTACACCTTC. Its translation: CAIRIGDSGYTF.

The rearrangement uses TRBV3-1 (or the pseudogene TRBV3-2) and TRBJ2-7, with 9 bases fitting TRBD1. After removal of 1 base from V and 2 bases from J, the junction contained 6 bases not matched to a gene. The CDR3 loop spans 16 amino acids. Germline V lookup: CDR1 LGHDT, CDR2 YNNKEL (reference sequence). CDR3 in DNA: TGTGCCAGCAGCCAAGGTCGGGACAGGGAAGCCTACGAGCAGTACTTC. This sequence encodes CASSQGRDREAYEQYF.

This clone qualifies as medium-sized. V gene TRBV24-1 combines with J gene TRBJ2-7, with 9 nucleotides matching TRBD1. J gave up 1 base and V 3 bases, and 3 bases lay outside the gene matches. CDR3 size: 15 residues. CDR1 is KGHDR and CDR2 is SFDVKD in the germline V gene. The CDR3 loop reads CATSDPGTGSYEQYF. In nucleotides, the CDR3 is TGTGCCACCAGTGATCCCGGGACAGGGTCCTACGAGCAGTACTTC.

A few counts support this clone. The chain carries TRBV7-2 and TRBJ1-5, with 9 bases identical to TRBD1. The CDR3 covers 15 residues. J was trimmed by 5 bases and V by 5 bases; bases with no gene match: 7. Germline CDR1 SGHTA, CDR2 FQGNSA. The DNA of the CDR3 is TGTGCCAGCAGCCCCACAGGGGGCGGGTATCAGCCCCAGCATTTT. Translated: CASSPTGGGYQPQHF. Combining the CDR3 with reference TRBV7-2 and TRBJ1-5 gives the whole variable domain GAGVSQSPSNKVTEKGKDVELRCDPISGHTALYWYRQSLGQGLEFLIYFQGNSAPDKSGLPSDRFSAERTGGSVSTLTIQRTQQEDSAVYLCASSPTGGGYQPQHFGDGTRLSIL.

The chain combines TRBV6-1 with TRBJ2-5, with 8 positions matching TRBD1. V shed 2 bases and J 4 bases; nucleotides not matched to a gene: 3. From germline, CDR1 is MNHNS and CDR2 SASEGT. The CDR3 is made up of 14 amino acids. As DNA, the CDR3 is TGTGCCAGCAGTGAATACAGGGGGACAGAGACCCAGTACTTC. Translation: CASSEYRGTETQYF.

V and J are TRBV2 and TRBJ2-7, with D perhaps matching TRBD1 (6 bases). CDR3 length: 13 residues. Trimming shortened V by 4 bases and J by 6 bases, and 13 bases separated the two germline ends. Germline CDR1 and CDR2: SNHLY and FYNNEI. The CDR3 loop is CASSVGGEAEQYF. For the CDR3, the DNA is TGTGCCAGCAGTGTTGGGGGCGAGGCCGAGCAGTACTTC.

The rearrangement uses TRBV5-6 and TRBJ1-2; 9 positions match TRBD1. The CDR3 is 13 residues long. Germline V lookup: CDR1 SGHDT, CDR2 YYEEEE. V trimming: 4 bases; J trimming: 6 bases; junction bases outside the gene matches: 4. The CDR3, as DNA: TGTGCCAGCAGCACAACAGGGGGCGATGGCTACACCTTC. This gives the protein CASSTTGGDGYTF.

This clone was seen just once. DNA for the CDR3: TGTGCCAGCAGCCCCTGGGCCACGAACACCGGGGAGCTGTTTTTT. This encodes CASSPWATNTGELFF. This chain uses TRBV7-3 with TRBJ2-2; unclear D gene. The CDR3 extends over 15 amino acids. The germline V and J ends were trimmed by 5 bases and 0 bases, with 10 bases remaining between them. The germline gives CDR1 SGHTA, CDR2 FQGTGA.

The chain joins TRBV30 to TRBJ2-3; D possibly corresponds to TRBD1 (5 bases). V was pared by 5 bases and J by 1 base, with 16 bases between. The CDR3 has 15 residues. Germline-derived CDR1 and CDR2 are GTSNPN and SVGIG (reference sequence). Here the CDR3 reads CAWLGRSTRTDTQYF. In DNA form, the CDR3 reads TGTGCCTGGCTGGGGCGGAGTACCCGCACAGATACGCAGTATTTT.

This clone was seen a single time. The V call is TRBV2, the J call TRBJ1-2, with TRBD1 matching over 7 bases. Germline CDR1 SNHLY, CDR2 FYNNEI. V was pared by 7 bases and J by 4 bases, with 9 bases of the junction left unmatched. The CDR3 runs to 14 residues. CDR3 region: CASNENRGGYGYTF. In DNA, the CDR3 is TGTGCCAGCAACGAGAACAGGGGAGGCTATGGCTACACCTTC.

There are a few counts of this clone. The V and J genes are TRBV9 and TRBJ2-3; D gene unclear. The V and J ends lost 0 bases and 6 bases respectively, with 11 bases between them. This CDR3 has 14 amino acids. Germline-derived CDR1 and CDR2 are SGDLS and YYNGEE. The CDR3 region has the DNA TGTGCCAGCAGCGTAGCTCTGTCTGCGGATACGCAGTATTTT. The encoded protein is CASSVALSADTQYF.

This sequence joins TRBV5-1 and TRBJ2-7, with D perhaps matching TRBD1 (6 bases). The CDR3 runs to 14 residues. The germline gives CDR1 SGHRS, CDR2 YFSETQ. V was trimmed by 4 bases and J by 4 bases, leaving 15 bases between them. The CDR3 here is CASSGGGQGYEQYF. The CDR3 nucleotides read TGCGCCAGCAGCGGGGGCGGCCAGGGGTACGAGCAGTACTTC.

CDR3 bases: TGTGCCAGCAGTCCCCGACAGGGTAGCAGCAATCAGCCCCAGCATTTT. Its protein product is CASSPRQGSSNQPQHF. This rearrangement joins TRBV28 to TRBJ1-5, with 7 bases fitting TRBD1. CDR3 length: 16 amino acids. With 5 bases clipped from V and 1 base from J, the junction kept 8 bases outside the gene matches. Germline CDR1 MDHEN, CDR2 SYDVKM.

By share of the sample, this clone is medium-sized. The chain is built from TRBV3-1 (or the pseudogene TRBV3-2) and TRBJ2-7; no firm D call. CDR1 is LGHDT, CDR2 YNNKEL, per germline (reference sequence). The CDR3 extends over 11 amino acids. Trimming pared 2 bases from V and 5 bases from J, leaving 4 bases between. CDR3 bases: TGTGCCAGCAGCCAACTTCACGAGCAGTACTTC. Translation gives CASSQLHEQYF.

The CDR3 nucleotides are TGTGCCTGGAGCACAAGACTGGACAGACCCAGCGGCTACACCTTC. It is translated as CAWSTRLDRPSGYTF. The chain uses TRBV30 and TRBJ1-2, with D perhaps matching TRBD1 (6 bases). CDR1 GTSNPN and CDR2 SVGIG come from the germline V gene (reference sequence). V lost 3 bases and J 8 bases, leaving 22 bases between the germline ends. This CDR3 spans 15 amino acids.

The rearrangement joins TRBV12-3 or TRBV12-4 to TRBJ1-5; D ambiguous. V gave up 6 bases and J gave up 0 bases, with 6 bases separating them. The CDR3 length is 13 residues. Written as DNA, the CDR3 is TGTGCCAGCAGAAGAGATAGCAATCAGCCCCAGCATTTT. It is translated as CASRRDSNQPQHF.